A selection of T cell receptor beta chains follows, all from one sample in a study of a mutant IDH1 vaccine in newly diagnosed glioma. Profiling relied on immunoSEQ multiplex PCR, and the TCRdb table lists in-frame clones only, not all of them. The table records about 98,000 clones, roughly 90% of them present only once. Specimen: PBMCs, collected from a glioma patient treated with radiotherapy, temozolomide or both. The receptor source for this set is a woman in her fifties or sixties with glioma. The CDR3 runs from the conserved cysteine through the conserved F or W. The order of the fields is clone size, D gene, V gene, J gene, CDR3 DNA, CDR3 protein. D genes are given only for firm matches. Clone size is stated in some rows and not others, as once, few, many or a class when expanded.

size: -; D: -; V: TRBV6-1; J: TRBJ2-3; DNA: TGTGCCAGCAGTGAACTCGGTAGCGAGACAGATACGCAGTATTTT; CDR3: CASSELGSETDTQYF
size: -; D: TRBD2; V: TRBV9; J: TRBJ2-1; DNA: TGTGCCAGCAGCCCCCAAGGACTAGCGGGAGTAAATGAGCAGTTCTTC; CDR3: CASSPQGLAGVNEQFF
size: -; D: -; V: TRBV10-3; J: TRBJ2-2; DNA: TGTGCCATCAGTGAGCTAACTAGCCCGGCGGGCGGGGAGCTGTTTTTT; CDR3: CAISELTSPAGGELFF
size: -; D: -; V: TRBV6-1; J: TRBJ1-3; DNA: TGTGCCAGCAGTGAAAGTAGGGGACACTCTGGAAACACCATATATTTT; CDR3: CASSESRGHSGNTIYF
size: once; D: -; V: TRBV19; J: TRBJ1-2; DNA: TGTGCCAGTAGCCGACCCTTACGGGGGGCAGCTAACTATGGCTACACCTTC; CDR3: CASSRPLRGAANYGYTF
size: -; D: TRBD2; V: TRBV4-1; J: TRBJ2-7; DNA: TGCGCCAGCAGCCAAGGGGGTAGCGGGAGCTACGAGCAGTACTTC; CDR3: CASSQGGSGSYEQYF
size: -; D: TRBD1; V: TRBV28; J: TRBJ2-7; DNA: TGTGCCAGCGTCCAGGGGGCCCCACCCTCCTACGAGCAGTACTTC; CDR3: CASVQGAPPSYEQYF
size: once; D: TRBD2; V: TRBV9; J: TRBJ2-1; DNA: TGTGCCAGCAGCGTAGGAGCGGGGGTCAGGACCCTGTTCTTC; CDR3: CASSVGAGVRTLFF
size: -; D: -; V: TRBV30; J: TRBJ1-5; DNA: TGTGCCTGGACCAGGGTCATGGGTCAGCCCCAGCATTTT; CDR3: CAWTRVMGQPQHF
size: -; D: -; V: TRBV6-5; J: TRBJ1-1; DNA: TGTGCCAGCAGTTACGATGCACGGCTGAACACTGAAGCTTTCTTT; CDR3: CASSYDARLNTEAFF
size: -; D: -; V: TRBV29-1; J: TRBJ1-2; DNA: TGCAGCGTGCGGGGGTCCCCTAACTATGGCTACACCTTC; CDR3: CSVRGSPNYGYTF
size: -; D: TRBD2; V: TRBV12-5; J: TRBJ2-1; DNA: TGTGCTAGTGGTTTGGGGACTAGCGGAAACTCCAATGAGCAGTTCTTC; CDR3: CASGLGTSGNSNEQFF
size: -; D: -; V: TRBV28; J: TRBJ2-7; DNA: TGTGCCAGCAGTCAGAGGGACGGTTATCGGTACGAGCAGTACTTC; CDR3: CASSQRDGYRYEQYF
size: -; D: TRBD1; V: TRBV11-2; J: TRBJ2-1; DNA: TGTGCCAGCAGCTTATGGACAGGGGGCTACAATGAGCAGTTCTTC; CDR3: CASSLWTGGYNEQFF
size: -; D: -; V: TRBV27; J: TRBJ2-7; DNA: TGTGCCAGCAGGCGGGACAGTCGATCCGCCGAGCAGTACTTC; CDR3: CASRRDSRSAEQYF
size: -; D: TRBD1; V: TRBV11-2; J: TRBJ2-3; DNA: TGTGCCAGCAGCTGGGCAGGGGGCCGAGATACGCAGTATTTT; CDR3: CASSWAGGRDTQYF
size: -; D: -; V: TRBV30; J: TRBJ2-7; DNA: TGTGCCTGGAGCCCGGACTCCTACGAGCAGTACTTC; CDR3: CAWSPDSYEQYF
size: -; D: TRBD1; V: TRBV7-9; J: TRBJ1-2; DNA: TGTGCCAGCAGCCGGGACAGGGGGGAGTTGGGCTACACCTTC; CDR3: CASSRDRGELGYTF
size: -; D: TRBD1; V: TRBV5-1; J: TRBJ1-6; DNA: TGCGCCAGCAGCTTGGGAAACACACAGGGGCCCCTCCACTTT; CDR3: CASSLGNTQGPLHF
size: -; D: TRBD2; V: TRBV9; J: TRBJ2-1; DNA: TGTGCCAGCAGCGTAGAACTAGCGGGAGCGGATGAGCAGTTCTTC; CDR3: CASSVELAGADEQFF
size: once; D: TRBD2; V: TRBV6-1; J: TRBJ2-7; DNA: TGTGCCATCAGTGAGATCCTAGCGGGCGATCCCTACGAGCAGTACTTC; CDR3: CAISEILAGDPYEQYF
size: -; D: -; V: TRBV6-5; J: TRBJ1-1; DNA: TGTGCCAGCAGCACATCTCATTTGAACACTGAAGCTTTCTTT; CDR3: CASSTSHLNTEAFF
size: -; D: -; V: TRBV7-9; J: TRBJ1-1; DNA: TGTGCCAGCAGCGGAACAGCGTACACTGAAGCTTTCTTT; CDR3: CASSGTAYTEAFF
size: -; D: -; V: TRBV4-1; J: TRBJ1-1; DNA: TGCGCCAGCAGCCAAGATAGGGGGAACACTGAAGCTTTCTTT; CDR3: CASSQDRGNTEAFF
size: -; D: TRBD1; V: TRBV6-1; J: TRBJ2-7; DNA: TGTGCCAGCAGTGAAGTTTTTGGGGACAGGGGGCGCGGTGAGCAGTACTTC; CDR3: CASSEVFGDRGRGEQYF
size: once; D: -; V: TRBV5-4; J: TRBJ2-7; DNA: TGTGCCAGCAGCTTGGCCGCGGACGGGAGCGAGCAGTACTTC; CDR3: CASSLAADGSEQYF
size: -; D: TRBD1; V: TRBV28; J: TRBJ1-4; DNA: TGTGCCAGCAGTCAGGACAGGGGAGCAACTAATGAAAAACTGTTTTTT; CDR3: CASSQDRGATNEKLFF